These 8 T cell receptor beta chains were all obtained from the same sample, sequenced in a study of blood T cell repertoires in COVID-19. The method was immunoSEQ multiplex PCR; TCRdb's version includes in-frame clones alone and lacks a portion of them. The table lists 250,000 to 300,000 clones, around 87% of them singletons. Sequenced: peripheral blood. These receptors all come from a man aged 18 to 30 with active or convalescent COVID-19.

The chain recombines TRBV2 with TRBJ1-5; no reliable D call. The CDR3 consists of 18 residues. Trimming pared 8 bases from V and 4 bases from J, leaving 27 bases between. CDR1 and CDR2 from the germline V gene are SNHLY and FYNNEI. The CDR3 sequence is CASGRTGEVGRKNQPQHF. The CDR3 coding sequence is TGTGCCAGCGGACGGACGGGAGAAGTGGGGAGGAAGAATCAGCCCCAGCATTTT. The full variable domain, completed using reference TRBV2 and TRBJ1-5, is EPEVTQTPSHQVTQMGQEVILRCVPISNHLYFYWYRQILGQKVEFLVSFYNNEISEKSEIFDDQFSVERPDGSNFTLKIRSTKLEDSAMYFCASGRTGEVGRKNQPQHFGDGTRLSIL.

Comment on this clone: At one of its ends the junction is not consistent with the germline gene, which may arise from a read error. V usage is TRBV10-3 and J usage is TRBJ1-2, with D perhaps matching TRBD1 (5 bases). This CDR3 contains 12 residues. Germline V gives CDR1 ENHRY, CDR2 SYGVKD. The CDR3 loop reads CATGVPLYGYTF. The CDR3 DNA reads TGCGCCACGGGGGTCCCCCTCTATGGCTACACCTTC.

The chain combines TRBV9 with TRBJ2-1; D gene ambiguous. The CDR3 is 13 residues long. The germline V gene encodes CDR1 SGDLS and CDR2 YYNGEE. The V gene lost 4 bases and the J gene lost 4 bases, with 9 bases spanning the gap. The CDR3 DNA reads as TGTGCCAGCAGCCCAAACAGTTACAATGAGCAGTTCTTC. Amino acids: CASSPNSYNEQFF.

CDR3 residues: CASSIDRAPLHF. The CDR3 nucleotides are TGTGCCAGTAGTATTGACAGGGCACCCCTCCACTTT. The chain couples TRBV19 to TRBJ1-6; 7 bases agree with TRBD1. The J segment lost 11 bases and the V segment lost 3 bases, leaving 1 base of the junction unmatched. There are 12 residues in the CDR3. In germline, CDR1 is LNHDA, CDR2 SQIVND (reference sequence). The whole variable domain, filled in from reference TRBV19 and TRBJ1-6, reads DGGITQSPKYLFRKEGQNVTLSCEQNLNHDAMYWYRQDPGQGLRLIYYSQIVNDFQKGDIAEGYSVSREKKESFPLTVTSAQKNPTAFYLCASSIDRAPLHFGNGTRLTVT.

This CDR3 reads CAWSVPGVLGGYTF. The CDR3 DNA reads as TGTGCCTGGAGTGTACCGGGGGTTTTGGGTGGCTACACCTTC. The gene calls are TRBV30 and TRBJ1-2; D perhaps matches TRBD1 (5 bases). This CDR3 is 14 amino acids long. V was shortened by 0 bases and J by 7 bases, with 15 bases between the two germline ends. From germline, CDR1 is GTSNPN and CDR2 SVGIG (reference sequence).

The V and J genes are TRBV7-2 and TRBJ2-1, with D tentatively TRBD2 (6 bases). CDR3 length: 13 amino acids. Germline V CDR1 and CDR2: SGHTA, FQGNSA. V lost 4 bases and J 7 bases, leaving 11 bases between the germline ends. The CDR3 here is CASSSQRVNEQFF. CDR3 bases: TGTGCCAGCAGCTCCCAGCGGGTAAATGAGCAGTTCTTC.

The chain combines TRBV6-5 with TRBJ1-2; D is perhaps TRBD1 (5 bases). The CDR3 loop spans 13 amino acids. Germline V gives CDR1 MNHEY, CDR2 SVGAGI. Trimming pared 5 bases from V and 4 bases from J, leaving 11 bases between. This chain's CDR3 is CASSRQSLYGYTF. The CDR3 nucleotides are TGTGCCAGCAGTAGACAGAGCCTCTATGGCTACACCTTC.

J is TRBJ2-5 and V is TRBV9; no reliable D call. The CDR3 covers 14 residues. Germline CDR1 SGDLS, CDR2 YYNGEE. V dropped 0 bases and J dropped 5 bases, with 11 bases sitting between them. The chain's CDR3 is CASSVGAERETQYF. CDR3 DNA sequence: TGTGCCAGCAGCGTAGGAGCAGAGAGGGAGACCCAGTACTTC.